Following are 29 T cell receptor beta chains from one sample sequenced in a study of vaccination and CD4 T cells after COVID-19. As for treatment: roughly 11-day PBMC culture with coronavirus spike peptide pools or control peptides (ViraFEST assay). No antigens are known for them. The Oncomine TCR Beta short-read assay was applied to DNA of cultured CD4+ T cells. TCRdb re-called the PCR reads with MiXCR, one entry per CDR3 protein. Among almost 20,000 distinct CDR3 sequences, around four fifths were seen once, and the ten largest hold about 17%. Sequencing was performed on CD4+ T cells from blood, cultured in vitro, taken after SARS-CoV-2 vaccination. All receptors derive from a human donor who received a COVID-19 vaccine.

This clonotype was detected once. The chain joins TRBV6-5 to TRBJ2-1; 8 bases align to TRBD2. The V and J ends lost 1 base and 4 bases, in that order; junction bases with no gene match: 6. Germline CDR1 MNHEY, CDR2 SVGAGI. The length of the CDR3 is 16 residues. The CDR3 sequence is CASSYLGRGAYNEQFF. The CDR3 nucleotides read TGTGCCAGCAGTTACTTAGGGCGGGGGGCATACAATGAGCAGTTCTTC.

This chain connects TRBV12-3 or TRBV12-4 to TRBJ2-3, with D hard to call. With 2 bases removed from V and 7 bases from J, the gap between germline ends came to 4 bases. The CDR3 is made up of 11 amino acids. The CDR3 DNA reads as TGTGCCAGCAGTTTATCCAATACGCAGTATTTT. This gives the protein CASSLSNTQYF.

V usage is TRBV6-1 and J usage is TRBJ1-5; a possible D gene is TRBD1 (5 bases). V lost 5 bases and J 2 bases, leaving 19 bases between the germline ends. This CDR3 has 17 residues. The germline CDR1 and CDR2 sequences are MNHNS and SASEGT. CDR3 sequence reads: CASSRIERQSGNQPQHF. Here the CDR3 DNA reads TGTGCCAGCAGTCGCATAGAACGACAGAGTGGCAATCAGCCCCAGCATTTT.

The V call is TRBV11-3, the J call TRBJ2-5; 14 nucleotides match TRBD2. V gave up 8 bases and J gave up 5 bases; unmatched junction bases: 1. There are 13 residues in the CDR3. Germline loops: CDR1 SGHNT, CDR2 YENEEA. The CDR3 spells CASGTSGGETQYF. CDR3 coding DNA: TGTGCCAGCGGGACTAGCGGGGGCGAGACCCAGTACTTC.

V usage is TRBV15 and J usage is TRBJ1-3, with 10 bases fitting TRBD1. Germline loops: CDR1 LNHNV, CDR2 YYDKDF (reference sequence). V was pared by 2 bases and J by 1 base, with 8 bases of the junction left unmatched. This CDR3 is built from 18 residues. The CDR3 here is CATSRTPVGQGSGNTIYF. The CDR3 nucleotides read TGTGCCACCAGCAGAACCCCGGTGGGACAGGGGTCTGGAAACACCATATATTTT. Full variable domain (outside the CDR3, taken from reference TRBV15 and TRBJ1-3): DAMVIQNPRYQVTQFGKPVTLSCSQTLNHNVMYWYQQKSSQAPKLLFHYYDKDFNNEADTPDNFQSRRPNTSFCFLDIRSPGLGDTAMYLCATSRTPVGQGSGNTIYFGEGSWLTVV.

The chain combines TRBV6-1 with TRBJ2-1; 13 positions match TRBD2. The DNA matches TRBJ2-7 better at its end, which makes the J call doubtful. The germline V gene encodes CDR1 MNHNS and CDR2 SASEGT. The CDR3 loop spans 14 amino acids. The CDR3 DNA sequence: TGTGCCACCTCACTAGCGGGGGGGTCCTACGAGCAGTACTTC. Translating gives CATSLAGGSYEQYF.

This chain connects TRBV27 to TRBJ1-1, with 10 nucleotides matching TRBD1. Looked up from germline, CDR1 is MNHEY and CDR2 is SMNVEV (reference sequence). The J segment lost 6 bases and the V segment lost 3 bases, leaving 7 bases of the junction unmatched. The CDR3 consists of 15 residues. The CDR3 coding sequence is TGTGCCAGCAGTTTCCTGGGACAGGGGACCGCTGAAGCTTTCTTT. This codes for CASSFLGQGTAEAFF.

The V and J genes are TRBV7-2 and TRBJ2-5, with D perhaps TRBD2 (6 bases). The CDR3 is made up of 13 amino acids. Trimming took 2 bases from V and 5 from J, leaving 9 bases between them. CDR1 is SGHTA, CDR2 FQGNSA, per germline. CDR3: CASSLISGETQYF. CDR3 sequence (DNA): TGTGCCAGCAGCTTAATCAGCGGGGAGACCCAGTACTTC.

DNA of the CDR3: TGTGCCAGCAGCCCGGGACAGAGGAATCAGCCCCAGCATTTT. Protein: CASSPGQRNQPQHF. The genes are TRBV5-5 and TRBJ1-5; 7 bases agree with TRBD1. V lost 4 bases, J lost 4 bases, and 5 bases stayed unmatched. The length of the CDR3 is 14 residues. Germline V gene sequence: CDR1 SGHKS, CDR2 YYEKEE (reference sequence).

The chain uses TRBV30 and TRBJ2-3, with 9 bases aligning to TRBD2. With 3 bases clipped from V and 7 bases from J, the junction kept 14 bases outside the gene matches. Germline V gene data show CDR1 as GTSNPN and CDR2 as SVGIG (reference sequence). This CDR3 is built from 16 residues. The CDR3 is CAWSLTGGGALNTQYF. CDR3 in DNA: TGTGCCTGGAGCCTAACTGGCGGGGGGGCCCTTAATACGCAGTATTTT. The complete variable domain, with remaining parts taken from reference TRBV30 and TRBJ2-3, reads SQTIHQWPATLVQPVGSPLSLECTVEGTSNPNLYWYRQAAGRGLQLLFYSVGIGQISSEVPQNLSASRPQDRQFILSSKKLLLSDSGFYLCAWSLTGGGALNTQYFGPGTRLTVL.

This chain links TRBV2 with TRBJ2-5; D not certain. This CDR3 is built from 14 residues. The V and J ends lost 2 bases and 2 bases respectively, with 9 bases between them. Germline V gene data show CDR1 as SNHLY and CDR2 as FYNNEI. DNA of the CDR3: TGTGCCAGCAGTGAAAGGCGACAACAAGAGACCCAGTACTTC. It is translated as CASSERRQQETQYF.

The J gene is TRBJ1-1, the V gene TRBV6-1; unclear D gene. Per germline, CDR1 MNHNS and CDR2 SASEGT. V shed 4 bases and J shed 1 base, with 7 bases lying between them. The CDR3 is 13 amino acids. Here the CDR3 DNA reads TGTGCCAGCAGTGTTTGGCAGAACACTGAAGCTTTCTTT. It specifies CASSVWQNTEAFF.

The CDR3 here is CSARPVTSGGDNEQFF. Here the CDR3 DNA reads TGCAGTGCTAGGCCGGTAACTAGCGGGGGGGACAATGAGCAGTTCTTC. The rearrangement uses TRBV20-1 and TRBJ2-1; 13 positions match TRBD2. Germline loops: CDR1 DFQATT, CDR2 SNEGSKA (reference sequence). This CDR3 contains 16 residues. With V trimmed by 3 bases and J by 5 bases, 7 bases remained unmatched.

The rearrangement links TRBV27 to TRBJ1-6; possibly TRBD1 for D (6 bases). Deletions cut 7 bases from V and 8 bases from J, with 18 bases between. This CDR3 spans 15 amino acids. CDR1 and CDR2 (germline): MNHEY, SMNVEV (reference sequence). CDR3 in amino acids: CASTSTGFPYSPLHF. The DNA of the CDR3 is TGTGCCAGCACCTCAACAGGGTTTCCGTATTCACCCCTCCACTTT.

The chain uses TRBV7-2 and TRBJ2-5, with D hard to call. The CDR3 is 14 residues long. Germline lookup yields CDR1 SGHTA and CDR2 FQGNSA. The V gene lost 3 bases and the J gene lost 5 bases, with 13 bases spanning the gap. The CDR3 region is CASSFPGGKETQYF. CDR3 DNA: TGTGCCAGCAGCTTCCCTGGTGGTAAGGAGACCCAGTACTTC. The full variable domain, with the rest looked up from reference TRBV7-2 and TRBJ2-5, is GAGVSQSPSNKVTEKGKDVELRCDPISGHTALYWYRQSLGQGLEFLIYFQGNSAPDKSGLPSDRFSAERTGGSVSTLTIQRTQQEDSAVYLCASSFPGGKETQYFGPGTRLLVL.

The J gene is TRBJ2-3, the V gene TRBV5-4, with TRBD2 matching 11 bases. This CDR3 comprises 16 residues. J gave up 3 bases and V 3 bases, and 6 bases lay outside the gene matches. Germline values: CDR1 SGHNT, CDR2 YYREEE (reference sequence). The CDR3 sequence: CASSSGASGGTDTQYF. CDR3 sequence (DNA): TGTGCCAGCAGCTCTGGAGCTAGCGGGGGGACAGATACGCAGTATTTT.

This rearrangement joins TRBV6-2 or TRBV6-3 to TRBJ1-5; 9 nucleotides align to TRBD1. Germline V CDR1 and CDR2: MNHEY, SVGEGT. Germline trimming cut 0 bases from V and 7 bases from J; bases unmatched to any gene: 7. The CDR3 totals 16 residues. The CDR3 is CASSYSGTGGRQPQHF. CDR3 nucleotide sequence: TGTGCCAGCAGTTACTCGGGTACAGGGGGCAGGCAGCCCCAGCATTTT.

CDR3 protein: CASSLVSGAATDTQYF. The DNA of the CDR3 is TGTGCCAGCAGCTTAGTTAGCGGGGCTGCAACAGATACGCAGTATTTT. This chain links TRBV7-8 with TRBJ2-3; 8 bases match TRBD2. Germline CDR1 is SGHVS and CDR2 is FQNEAQ. After removal of 1 base from V and 3 bases from J, the junction contained 6 bases not matched to a gene. The CDR3 contains 16 residues.

The gene calls are TRBV6-1 and TRBJ1-5; D is unresolved. This CDR3 has 14 residues. Trimming removed 8 bases from V and 0 bases from J, with 11 bases in between. Germline V lookup: CDR1 MNHNS, CDR2 SASEGT. In DNA form, the CDR3 reads TGTGCCAGCCTCGCGAGCACTAGCAATCAGCCCCAGCATTTT. This sequence encodes CASLASTSNQPQHF.

The CDR3 nucleotides are TGTGCCAGCAGCTTAGGGTCCGGGGGGCCCAATGAAAAACTGTTTTTT. Its protein product is CASSLGSGGPNEKLFF. The V gene is TRBV7-9, the J gene TRBJ1-4; D is perhaps TRBD1 (6 bases). CDR1 is SEHNR and CDR2 is FQNEAQ in the germline V gene (reference sequence). Trimming left V 1 base short and J 5 bases short, with 14 bases between. There are 16 residues in the CDR3.

The chain couples TRBV18 to TRBJ1-4; 8 nucleotides line up with TRBD1. Germline-derived CDR1 and CDR2 are KGHSH and LQKENI. CDR3 size: 15 residues. After removal of 6 bases from V and 5 bases from J, the junction contained 8 bases not matched to a gene. CDR3 coding DNA: TGTGCCAGCTCGCATGACAGGGGATTGAATGAAAAACTGTTTTTT. Residues: CASSHDRGLNEKLFF.

This chain uses TRBV20-1 with TRBJ2-3; D ambiguous. CDR3 length: 15 residues. The germline V gene encodes CDR1 DFQATT and CDR2 SNEGSKA (reference sequence). V lost 6 bases and J lost 3, with 19 bases in between. CDR3 residues: CSASSPRTSTDTQYF. Written as DNA, the CDR3 is TGCAGTGCCAGCAGCCCCCGGACCAGTACAGATACGCAGTATTTT.

CDR3 amino acids: CSANIGRNQPQHF. CDR3 nucleotides: TGCAGTGCTAATATTGGCCGCAATCAGCCCCAGCATTTT. This chain links TRBV20-1 with TRBJ1-5; D is ambiguous. The CDR3 has 13 residues. CDR1 is DFQATT, CDR2 SNEGSKA, per germline (reference sequence). The V gene lost 4 bases and the J gene lost 2 bases, with 9 bases spanning the gap.

The chain recombines TRBV19 with TRBJ1-4, with 9 nucleotides matching TRBD1. The CDR3 has 15 residues. Germline V gene sequence: CDR1 LNHDA, CDR2 SQIVND (reference sequence). The V gene end was trimmed by 6 bases and the J gene end by 4 bases; junction bases not matched to a gene: 6. The CDR3 loop reads CASRPQGAFNEKLFF. The CDR3 DNA is TGTGCCAGTAGGCCACAGGGGGCATTTAATGAAAAACTGTTTTTT.

The J gene is TRBJ1-5, the V gene TRBV12-3 or TRBV12-4, with unresolved D. V lost 3 bases to trimming and J lost 1 base, with 4 bases between them. The length of the CDR3 is 13 residues. CDR3 amino acids: CASSLYSNQPQHF. CDR3 in DNA: TGTGCCAGCAGTTTGTACAGCAATCAGCCCCAGCATTTT.

The count of this clonotype is one. This rearrangement joins TRBV12-5 to TRBJ2-5; perhaps TRBD1 as D (6 bases). Trimming shortened V by 4 bases and J by 0 bases, and 9 bases separated the two germline ends. The CDR3 consists of 14 residues. Germline V lookup: CDR1 LGHNT, CDR2 FRNRAP. In nucleotides, the CDR3 is TGTGCTAGTGGTTGGGGACACAACCAAGAGACCCAGTACTTC. Translating it yields CASGWGHNQETQYF.

This chain uses TRBV6-1 with TRBJ1-2; a weak D match, TRBD1 (6 bases). This CDR3 contains 12 residues. Germline CDR1 and CDR2: MNHNS and SASEGT. Trimming removed 6 bases from V and 5 bases from J, with 10 bases in between. CDR3 in amino acids: CASSDTGYGYTF. CDR3 nucleotides: TGTGCCAGCAGCGACACAGGGTATGGCTACACCTTC.

The rearrangement uses TRBV5-4 and TRBJ2-3; 9 bases align to TRBD2. The V gene end was trimmed by 6 bases and the J gene end by 0 bases; junction bases not matched to a gene: 2. Germline V CDR1 and CDR2: SGHNT, YYREEE (reference sequence). The CDR3 contains 14 residues. The CDR3 here is CASTSGVSTDTQYF. The CDR3 DNA sequence: TGTGCCAGCACTAGCGGGGTTAGCACAGATACGCAGTATTTT.

The gene calls are TRBV20-1 and TRBJ1-1; D call uncertain. Germline CDR1 is DFQATT and CDR2 is SNEGSKA (reference sequence). The CDR3 is 13 residues long. The V gene lost 4 bases and the J gene lost 1 base, with 10 bases spanning the gap. The CDR3 loop reads CSAMYRRNTEAFF. As DNA, the CDR3 is TGCAGTGCTATGTACAGACGGAACACTGAAGCTTTCTTT.